One TCR beta chain is described in this entry. The CDR3 has 16 residues. Looked up from germline, CDR1 is MRHNA and CDR2 is SNTAGT. J gave up 9 bases and V 3 bases, and 10 bases lay outside the gene matches. The data derive from a study of CD8 T cells in Susac syndrome. Multiple sclerosis controls were treatment-naive patients with stable or active relapsing-remitting disease. Negative isolation yielded CD4+ and CD8+ T cells, and FACS enriched TEMRA cells. A quantity of roughly 0.5 to 1 ug RNA underwent reverse transcription using random hexamers. The authors amplified TCR beta CDR3 across 54 Vbeta and 13 Jbeta using immunoSEQ multiplex PCR. Via MiXCR, TCRdb re-called the immunoSEQ multiplex PCR reads, giving one row per CDR3 protein. The sample shows some 63,000 distinct CDR3 sequences, approximately 94% of them seen only once.

Sequenced input: CD8+ T cells from PBMCs. This chain connects TRBV6-4 to TRBJ2-1, with 11 bases matching TRBD2. The TCR comes from a human donor with multiple sclerosis. The CDR3 loop is CASSETLAGDLGEQFF. Written as DNA, the CDR3 is TGTGCCAGCAGTGAAACACTAGCGGGAGACCTAGGTGAGCAGTTCTTC.